This paragraph reports one T cell receptor (beta chain). The antigen is undetermined. The data stem from a study of cytomegalovirus exposure and HLA in healthy donors. The CDR3 loop spans 14 amino acids. V gave up 4 bases and J gave up 6 bases, with 11 bases separating them. Germline V CDR1 and CDR2: SGDLS, YYNGEE. PCR involved 60 Vbeta and 13 Jbeta primers. Using immunoSEQ multiplex PCR, the repertoire was profiled, and TCRdb retains in-frame clones only, with some absent. The sample has tens of thousands of clones; the top ten hold about 17%. Study-level results: TCR beta chains associated with HLA were, in a later analysis, more clonally expanded than equally common others.

The sequence was collected from a male donor in good health and CMV-seronegative. V is TRBV9 and J is TRBJ1-6; unclear D gene. The sample consisted of PBMCs. The CDR3 DNA is TGTGCCAGCAGCCAGGTAGATAGTAATTCACCCCTCCACTTT. It translates to CASSQVDSNSPLHF.